These T cell receptor beta chains were read from a single sample in a study of cytomegalovirus exposure and HLA in healthy donors. The table came from immunoSEQ multiplex PCR; TCRdb's copy has only in-frame clones and leaves some out. This sample has over 250,000 clones, with roughly 85% found just once. Material for sequencing was PBMCs. These receptors were obtained from a man between 40 and 49 years old in good health and CMV-seropositive. The CDR3 runs from the conserved cysteine through the conserved F or W. The D gene is left open where the match is weak. The listing skips clone size in some rows; elsewhere it reads once, few, many or a size class.

TRBV28	-	TRBJ2-1	-	TGTGCCAGCAGTCCCCCCTACAGGGGGGGCTCCTACAATGAGCAGTTCTTC	CASSPPYRGGSYNEQFF
TRBV5-1	-	TRBJ1-3	-	TGCGCCAGCGGGCCGGGGGACTCTGGAAACACCATATATTTT	CASGPGDSGNTIYF
TRBV28	once	TRBJ1-5	TRBD1	TGTGCCAGCAGCCCCGGACAGGGAGGCAATCAGCCCCAGCATTTT	CASSPGQGGNQPQHF
TRBV27	-	TRBJ1-2	-	TGTGCCAGCAGTTTCGCCAGAACGGGATATGGCTACACCTTC	CASSFARTGYGYTF
TRBV2	-	TRBJ1-1	TRBD1	TGTGCCAGCAGTCTTCAGGGGGACACTGAAGCTTTCTTT	CASSLQGDTEAFF
TRBV27	-	TRBJ2-7	TRBD1	TGTGCCAGCAGTGACAGGGGGCGCATCTACGAGCAGTACTTC	CASSDRGRIYEQYF
TRBV27	-	TRBJ1-2	TRBD1	TGTGCCAGCAGTTTTGGACAGGGGGCTTTCGATGGCTACACCTTC	CASSFGQGAFDGYTF
TRBV4-3	-	TRBJ2-1	TRBD1	TGCGCCAGCAGCCAAACAGGGGGCGCGGGAAATGAGCAGTTCTTC	CASSQTGGAGNEQFF
TRBV12-5	-	TRBJ2-1	-	TGTGCTAGTGGTTTGTCCCCCACGAGCGAGCAGTTCTTC	CASGLSPTSEQFF
TRBV7-8	-	TRBJ2-1	TRBD1	TGTGCCAGCAGCTTAGCTGATTTGGGACAGGGGTTTTTCGATGAGCAGTTCTTC	CASSLADLGQGFFDEQFF
TRBV5-6	-	TRBJ2-7	-	TGTGCCAGCAGCTTGGCAGGCCGATTCTCCTACGAGCAGTACTTC	CASSLAGRFSYEQYF
TRBV7-3	-	TRBJ2-3	TRBD2	TGTGCCAGCAGCCCGGGACTAGCGGGAGTGCGCACAGATACGCAGTATTTT	CASSPGLAGVRTDTQYF
TRBV28	-	TRBJ2-1	TRBD2	TGTGCCAGCAGTTCCTTGCTAGCGGGAGGCCATGAGCAGTTCTTC	CASSSLLAGGHEQFF
TRBV28	once	TRBJ2-1	-	TGTGCCAGCAGGCCGCCCGGGAAATACAATGAGCAGTTCTTC	CASRPPGKYNEQFF
TRBV25-1	-	TRBJ1-4	TRBD1	TGTGCCAGCAGTGACGACAGGGGTCAGGAAAAACTGTTTTTT	CASSDDRGQEKLFF
TRBV7-2	-	TRBJ2-1	TRBD2	TGTGCCAGCAGCTTCGAAGCGGGAGGCTATGAGCAGTTCTTC	CASSFEAGGYEQFF
TRBV5-1	-	TRBJ2-7	TRBD2	TGCGCCAGCAGCTTGCTAGCGGGAGACTACGAGCAGTACTTC	CASSLLAGDYEQYF
TRBV28	-	TRBJ2-3	-	TGTGCCAGCAGCCCTCGGAGGCGCACAGATACGCAGTATTTT	CASSPRRRTDTQYF
TRBV6-5	-	TRBJ2-5	TRBD2	TGTGCCAGCAGTTGGACTAGCGGGAGGGCTTATGAGACCCAGTACTTC	CASSWTSGRAYETQYF
TRBV28	once	TRBJ2-7	-	TGTGCCAGCAGTGTGGGGGCACCCGAGCAGTACTTC	CASSVGAPEQYF
TRBV5-1	-	TRBJ2-7	-	TGCGCCAGCAGCTTGGTGGCGGGATCTCACGAGCAGTACTTC	CASSLVAGSHEQYF
TRBV7-9	-	TRBJ2-7	TRBD2	TGTGCCAGCAGCTTAAGTATTAGCGGGGGAACTAGCTCCTACGAGCAGTACTTC	CASSLSISGGTSSYEQYF
TRBV2	-	TRBJ1-1	-	TGTGCCAGCAGTAAGAGAGGAGGGATGAACACTGAAGCTTTCTTT	CASSKRGGMNTEAFF
TRBV6-6	-	TRBJ2-3	-	TGTGCCAGCAGTTACGTTCTAGCCCCAGATACGCAGTATTTT	CASSYVLAPDTQYF
TRBV7-9	few	TRBJ1-4	-	TGTGCCAGCAGCGGGGGGCGGGAGGGGAAACTGTTTTTT	CASSGGREGKLFF
TRBV6-5	many	TRBJ2-7	-	TGTGCCACCGCACTCTACAGGGCCGGGGAGCAGTACTTC	CATALYRAGEQYF
TRBV6-5	few	TRBJ1-2	-	TGTGCCAGCAGTTACTCAAGCGGGTTTTGGGGCTACACCTTC	CASSYSSGFWGYTF
TRBV9	once	TRBJ2-3	-	TGTGCCAGCAGCTTGCGGACCGGGAAAGGTACGCAGTATTTT	CASSLRTGKGTQYF
TRBV11-2	-	TRBJ2-7	TRBD2	TGTGCCAGCAGCTGGGACTACCCCAACTCCTACGAGCAGTACTTC	CASSWDYPNSYEQYF
TRBV30	few	TRBJ1-1	TRBD1	TGTGCCTGGCGACAGGGGAACACTGAAGCTTTCTTT	CAWRQGNTEAFF
TRBV29-1	-	TRBJ2-3	-	TGCAGCGTTGATTTGACAGCCACAGATACGCAGTATTTT	CSVDLTATDTQYF
TRBV27	-	TRBJ2-2	-	TGTGCCAGCAGGAGCCCGGCCGGGGAGCTGTTTTTT	CASRSPAGELFF
TRBV2	-	TRBJ2-1	-	TGTGCCAGCAGTGAATGGAGGGAGTTCTTC	CASSEWREFF
TRBV4-1	-	TRBJ2-1	-	TGCGCCAGCAGCCAAGAACAGGGTTACAATGAGCAGTTCTTC	CASSQEQGYNEQFF
TRBV28	once	TRBJ2-7	TRBD2	TGTGCCAGCAGCCCTACGACTAGCGGGTTTTCCTACGAGCAGTACTTC	CASSPTTSGFSYEQYF
TRBV5-1	once	TRBJ2-3	TRBD1	TGCGCCAGCAGCCCCGGGACAGGGGGCACAGATACGCAGTATTTT	CASSPGTGGTDTQYF
TRBV11-1	once	TRBJ2-7	TRBD1	TGTGCCAGCAGCCCTCATGGCGGGACAGGGAGCTACGAGCAGTACTTC	CASSPHGGTGSYEQYF
TRBV10-2	few	TRBJ1-3	-	TGCGCCAGCAGTGTACCGGGGGGCCCTGGAAACACCATATATTTT	CASSVPGGPGNTIYF
TRBV4-1	-	TRBJ2-7	-	TGCGCCAGCAGCCCCTCGGCACGGAGCTCCTACGAGCAGTACTTC	CASSPSARSSYEQYF
TRBV6-1	-	TRBJ2-7	-	TGTGCCAGCAGTGAATACGGGAGAGACGAGCAGTACTTC	CASSEYGRDEQYF
TRBV27	-	TRBJ2-3	-	TGTGCCAGCAGTCTCGGGACACTCACAGATACGCAGTATTTT	CASSLGTLTDTQYF
TRBV6-1	-	TRBJ2-5	TRBD2	TGTGCCAGCAGTGAAGAACTAGCGTCTGAGACCCAGTACTTC	CASSEELASETQYF
TRBV2	-	TRBJ2-7	TRBD2	TGTGCCAGCAGTGAGCTAGGCGGGAGTTACGAGCAGTACTTC	CASSELGGSYEQYF
TRBV5-1	-	TRBJ2-7	-	TGCGCCAGCAGCTTGTACCCCAGCTACGAGCAGTACTTC	CASSLYPSYEQYF
TRBV6-5	-	TRBJ2-7	TRBD1	TGTGCCAGCAGACGGGACAGGGCGCAGGAGCAGTACTTC	CASRRDRAQEQYF
TRBV6-4	-	TRBJ2-5	TRBD2	TGTGCCAGCAGCGGACTAGCGGGAGAAAAGACCCAGTACTTC	CASSGLAGEKTQYF
TRBV29-1	-	TRBJ2-3	-	TGCAGCGTTGAACCGGGTTTACCCGCAGATACGCAGTATTTT	CSVEPGLPADTQYF
TRBV7-2	-	TRBJ1-5	-	TGTGCCAGCAGCCTCAACGGGCAGGGGCCCCAGCATTTT	CASSLNGQGPQHF
TRBV7-9	-	TRBJ2-5	TRBD1	TGTGCCAGCAGCGGGAATTTAGCGCAGGGGGCGAGAGAGACCCAGTACTTC	CASSGNLAQGARETQYF